This T cell receptor beta chain stems from a study of human T cells and chemical hapten exposure. Under the authors' procedure: Sample TCR totals centred on a median of 95,638, ranging roughly 20,000 to 750,000. TCRdb fed the RACE reads into MiXCR, producing one record per CDR3 protein. The V and J calls reflect TCRdb's pipeline rather than the authors' work. This table has hundreds of thousands of distinct CDR3 sequences, nearly 6.5% appearing once. With 8 bases removed from V and 4 bases from J, the gap between germline ends came to 25 bases. Germline V gives CDR1 MGHRA, CDR2 YSYEKL. The CDR3 totals 17 residues. Study-level findings and limits: Alopecia affected the donors, so their immune response may differ from healthy people's.

This clonotype was counted at least ten times. Its specificity is unknown. The time point denotes: patch test 2, 6 weeks after DPC sensitization. Treatment of the sample: therapeutic diphenylcyclopropenone sensitization with weekly scalp DPC. Researchers sampled blood before each patch test went on. This clonotype was sampled from a woman aged 18 to 35 with alopecia areata. Some clones in this sample may be carry-over from other donors' samples. The chain has TRBV4-1 and TRBJ2-3; the D is unclear. Specimen: whole blood, collected in connection with sensitization to the hapten diphenylcyclopropenone (DPC). This chain's CDR3 is CASDTPSSALGADTQYF. DNA for the CDR3: TGCGCCAGCGACACTCCCTCATCGGCTCTTGGGGCAGATACGCAGTATTTT.